A single sample is the source of the 5 T cell receptor beta chains below, sequenced in a study of blood T cells in healthy people across ages (dated by TCRdb to about 2015). The library came from 5' RACE. This sample was sequenced with an Illumina HiSeq 2500. A second PCR of about 6 to 11 cycles was run with a J-beta primer mix and a sample-barcoded 5' primer. TCRdb reprocessing: public reads trimmed at Q25 with fastp, clones called with MiXCR, in-frame beta chains kept. Rows are unified per CDR3 protein, each entry keeping the most common DNA and genes. In this sample the table shows 650,000 to 800,000 distinct CDR3 sequences, under 45% of which occur a single time. The ten largest clones represent about a fifth of the sample. The sequencing input was blood. These receptors were obtained from a man between 60 and 75 years old in good health.

In this sample, this clonotype turned up a few times. V and J are TRBV11-2 and TRBJ2-3; tentatively, D is TRBD2 (7 bases). V gave up 5 bases and J gave up 0 bases, with 12 bases separating them. This CDR3 is 15 amino acids long. Germline V gives CDR1 SGHAT, CDR2 FQNNGV. The CDR3 DNA is TGTGCCAGCAGCCCCGGGGGGCCTAGCACAGATACGCAGTATTTT. Translation gives CASSPGGPSTDTQYF.

This clonotype turned up a few times. The rearrangement uses TRBV6-5 and TRBJ2-1; perhaps TRBD1 as D (6 bases). Trimming removed 0 bases at V and 0 bases at J, with 21 bases between. The CDR3 has 20 residues. CDR1 and CDR2 (germline): MNHEY, SVGAGI. The CDR3 sequence is CASSYSQGQFHPLSYNEQFF. The CDR3 nucleotides read TGTGCCAGCAGTTACTCGCAGGGGCAATTCCACCCTCTCTCCTACAATGAGCAGTTCTTC.

The chain recombines TRBV6-2 or TRBV6-3 with TRBJ1-2, with TRBD1 identical over 7 bases. The V segment lost 7 bases and the J segment 1 base; nucleotides outside the gene matches: 9. In germline, CDR1 is MNHEY, CDR2 SVGEGT. The CDR3 runs to 15 residues. CDR3 region: CASIRGGAFNYGYTF. CDR3 coding DNA: TGTGCCAGCATCAGAGGGGGCGCATTTAACTATGGCTACACCTTC.

This clonotype appeared a few times. The J gene is TRBJ1-4, the V gene TRBV12-3 or TRBV12-4; TRBD1 agrees at 7 bases. The CDR3 totals 15 residues. Unmatched junction bases numbered 8, after V lost 6 bases and J lost 4 bases. The CDR3 loop is CASSLGTAINEKLFF. Here the CDR3 DNA reads TGTGCCAGCAGCCTCGGGACAGCTATTAATGAAAAACTGTTTTTT.

The V and J genes are TRBV3-1 and TRBJ2-7; 7 bases agree with TRBD2. Germline V gives CDR1 LGHDT, CDR2 YNNKEL (reference sequence). This CDR3 is built from 16 residues. The ends lost 0 bases at V and 12 bases at J; junction bases unmatched: 17. Here the CDR3 reads CASSQEGLRAGVLLYF. The CDR3 DNA reads as TGTGCCAGCAGCCAAGAGGGCCTACGTGCGGGAGTCCTTCTGTACTTC.